This entry concerns a single TCR beta chain. Its specificity is unknown. The sample belongs to a study of a mutant IDH1 vaccine in newly diagnosed glioma. Across the whole study: Vaccine dosing followed radiotherapy by 4-6 weeks, or accompanied temozolomide cycles.

Germline CDR1 LGHNA, CDR2 YSLEER. The CDR3 runs to 15 residues. Trimming pared 3 bases from V and 4 bases from J, leaving 12 bases between. Some clones are missing from TCRdb's copy, which holds only in-frame ones; the method was immunoSEQ multiplex PCR. Of approximately 26,000 clones listed, around 90% are singletons. Time point defined: week 5, during vaccination. The investigators gave 300 ug of mutant IDH1 20-mer peptide in each vaccine dose, together with topical imiquimod. The TCR comes from a young man with glioma. The rearrangement uses TRBV4-3 and TRBJ1-4; D gene ambiguous. The starting material was PBMCs, obtained from a glioma patient whose treatment included an IDH1 peptide vaccine. For the CDR3, the DNA is TGCGCCAGCAGCCAGTACCGGGCCAGTAATGAAAAACTGTTTTTT. Its protein is CASSQYRASNEKLFF.